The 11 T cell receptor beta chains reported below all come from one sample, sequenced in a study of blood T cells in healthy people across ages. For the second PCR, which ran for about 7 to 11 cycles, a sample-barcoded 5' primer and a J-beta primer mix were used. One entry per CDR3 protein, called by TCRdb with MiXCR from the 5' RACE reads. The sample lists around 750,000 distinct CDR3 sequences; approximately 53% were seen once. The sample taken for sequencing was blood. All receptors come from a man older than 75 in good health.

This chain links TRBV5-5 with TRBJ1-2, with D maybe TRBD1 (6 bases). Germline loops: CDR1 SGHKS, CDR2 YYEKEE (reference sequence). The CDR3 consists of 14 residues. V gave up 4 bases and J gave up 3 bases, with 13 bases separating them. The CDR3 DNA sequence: TGTGCCAGCAGCGCGGCAGGGGTCGACTATGGCTACACCTTC. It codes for CASSAAGVDYGYTF.

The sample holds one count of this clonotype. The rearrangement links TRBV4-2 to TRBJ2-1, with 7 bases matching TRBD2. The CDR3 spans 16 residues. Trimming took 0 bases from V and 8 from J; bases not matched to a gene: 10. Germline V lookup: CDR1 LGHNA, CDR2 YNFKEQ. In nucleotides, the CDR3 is TGTGCCAGCAGCCAAGAAGGGCGGGGACTATCGGATGAGCAGTTCTTC. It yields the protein CASSQEGRGLSDEQFF.

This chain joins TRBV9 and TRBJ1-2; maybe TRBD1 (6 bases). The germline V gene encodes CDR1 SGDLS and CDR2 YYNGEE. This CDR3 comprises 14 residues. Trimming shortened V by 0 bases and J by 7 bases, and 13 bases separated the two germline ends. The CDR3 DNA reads TGTGCCAGCAGCGTAGCTCCAGGGGAAACTGGCTACACCTTC. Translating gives CASSVAPGETGYTF. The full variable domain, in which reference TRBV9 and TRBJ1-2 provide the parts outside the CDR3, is DSGVTQTPKHLITATGQRVTLRCSPRSGDLSVYWYQQSLDQGLQFLIQYYNGEERAKGNILERFSAQQFPDLHSELNLSSLELGDSALYFCASSVAPGETGYTFGSGTRLTVV.

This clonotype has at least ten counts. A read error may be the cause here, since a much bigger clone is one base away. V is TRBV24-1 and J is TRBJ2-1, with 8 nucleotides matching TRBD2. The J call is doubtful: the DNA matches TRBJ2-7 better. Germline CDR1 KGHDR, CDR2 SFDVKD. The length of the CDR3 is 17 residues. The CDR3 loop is CATSDISGDAPYNEQYF. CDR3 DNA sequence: TGTGCCACCAGTGACATTAGCGGGGATGCCCCCTACAATGAGCAGTACTTC.

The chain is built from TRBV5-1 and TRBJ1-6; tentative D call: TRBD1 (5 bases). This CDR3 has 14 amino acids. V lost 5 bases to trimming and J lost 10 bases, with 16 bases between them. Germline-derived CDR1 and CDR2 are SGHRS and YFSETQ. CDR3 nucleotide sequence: TGCGCCAGCAGTGGGGGTGGGGCCGGCTCACCCCTCCACTTT. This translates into CASSGGGAGSPLHF.

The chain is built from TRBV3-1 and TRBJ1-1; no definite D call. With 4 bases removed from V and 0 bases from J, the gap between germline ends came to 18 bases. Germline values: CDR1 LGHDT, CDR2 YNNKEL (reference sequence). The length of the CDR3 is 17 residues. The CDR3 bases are TGTGCCAGCAGCCGGGAGTTGGGCCCTGGGATGAACACTGAAGCTTTCTTT. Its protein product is CASSRELGPGMNTEAFF. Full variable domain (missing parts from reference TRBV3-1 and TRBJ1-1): DTAVSQTPKYLVTQMGNDKSIKCEQNLGHDTMYWYKQDSKKFLKIMFSYNNKELIINETVPNRFSPKSPDKAHLNLHINSLELGDSAVYFCASSRELGPGMNTEAFFGQGTRLTVV.

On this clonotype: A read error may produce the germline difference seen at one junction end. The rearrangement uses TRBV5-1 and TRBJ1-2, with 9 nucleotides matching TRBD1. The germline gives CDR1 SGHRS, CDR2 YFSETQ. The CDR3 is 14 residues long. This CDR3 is CASSLGQGSYGYTF. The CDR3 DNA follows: TGTGCCAGCAGTTTGGGACAGGGAAGCTATGGCTACACCTTC.

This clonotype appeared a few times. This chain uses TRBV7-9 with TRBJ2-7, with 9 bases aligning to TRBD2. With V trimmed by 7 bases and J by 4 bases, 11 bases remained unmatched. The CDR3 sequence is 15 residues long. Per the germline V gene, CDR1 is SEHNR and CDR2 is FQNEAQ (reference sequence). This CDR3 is CASTSRTSETYEQYF. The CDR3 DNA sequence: TGTGCCAGCACCTCCAGGACTAGCGAGACTTACGAGCAGTACTTC.

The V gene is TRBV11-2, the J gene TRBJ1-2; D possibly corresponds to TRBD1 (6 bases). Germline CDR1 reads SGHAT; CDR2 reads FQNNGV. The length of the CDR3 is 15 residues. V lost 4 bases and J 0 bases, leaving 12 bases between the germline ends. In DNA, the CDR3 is TGTGCCAGCAGCTCATACAGGGAATCTAACTATGGCTACACCTTC. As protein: CASSSYRESNYGYTF.

In DNA form, the CDR3 reads TGTGCCAGCAGCGTAGTTACGACAGGTGGTGAGCAGTTCTTC. It specifies CASSVVTTGGEQFF. This chain connects TRBV9 to TRBJ2-1; D might be TRBD1 (6 bases). Germline CDR1 is SGDLS and CDR2 is YYNGEE. The CDR3 has 14 amino acids. V was clipped by 0 bases and J by 9 bases, with 13 bases between them.

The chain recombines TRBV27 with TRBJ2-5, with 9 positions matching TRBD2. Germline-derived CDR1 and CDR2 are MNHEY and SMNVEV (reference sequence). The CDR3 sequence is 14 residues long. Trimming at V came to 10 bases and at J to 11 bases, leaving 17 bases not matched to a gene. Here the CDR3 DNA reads TGTGCCACCACTACGGGACTAGCTGTTGGTGAGCAGTACTTC. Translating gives CATTTGLAVGEQYF.